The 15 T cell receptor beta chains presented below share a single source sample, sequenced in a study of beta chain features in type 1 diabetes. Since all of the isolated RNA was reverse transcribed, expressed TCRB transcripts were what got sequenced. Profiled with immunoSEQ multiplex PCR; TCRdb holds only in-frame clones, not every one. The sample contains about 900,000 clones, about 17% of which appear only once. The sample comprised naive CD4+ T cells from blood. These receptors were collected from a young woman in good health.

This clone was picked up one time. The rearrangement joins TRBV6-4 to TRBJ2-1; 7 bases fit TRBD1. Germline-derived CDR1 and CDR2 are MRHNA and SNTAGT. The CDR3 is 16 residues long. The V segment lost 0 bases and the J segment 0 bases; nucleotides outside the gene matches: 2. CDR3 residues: CASSDSAGGSYNEQFF. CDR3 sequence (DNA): TGTGCCAGCAGTGACTCGGCAGGGGGCTCCTACAATGAGCAGTTCTTC.

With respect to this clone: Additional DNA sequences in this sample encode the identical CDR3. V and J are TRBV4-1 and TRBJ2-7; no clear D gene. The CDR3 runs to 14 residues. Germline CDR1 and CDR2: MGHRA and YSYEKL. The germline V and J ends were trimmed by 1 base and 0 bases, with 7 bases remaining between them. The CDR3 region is CASSQVPNSYEQYF. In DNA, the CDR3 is TGCGCCAGCAGCCAAGTCCCCAACTCCTACGAGCAGTACTTC.

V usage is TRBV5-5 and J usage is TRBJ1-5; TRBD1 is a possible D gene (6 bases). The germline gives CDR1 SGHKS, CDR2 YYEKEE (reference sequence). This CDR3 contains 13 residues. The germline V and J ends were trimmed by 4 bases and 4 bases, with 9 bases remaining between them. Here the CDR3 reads CASSRTGNQPQHF. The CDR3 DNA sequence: TGTGCCAGCAGCCGCACAGGGAATCAGCCCCAGCATTTT. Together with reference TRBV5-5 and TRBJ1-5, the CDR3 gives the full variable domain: DAGVTQSPTHLIKTRGQQVTLRCSPISGHKSVSWYQQVLGQGPQFIFQYYEKEERGRGNFPDRFSARQFPNYSSELNVNALLLGDSALYLCASSRTGNQPQHFGDGTRLSIL.

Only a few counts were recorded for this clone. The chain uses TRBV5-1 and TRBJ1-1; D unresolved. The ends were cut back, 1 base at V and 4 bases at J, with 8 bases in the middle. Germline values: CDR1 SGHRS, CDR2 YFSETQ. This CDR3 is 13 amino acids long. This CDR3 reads CASSLLGSTEAFF. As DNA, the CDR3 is TGCGCCAGCAGCTTGTTGGGTAGCACTGAAGCTTTCTTT. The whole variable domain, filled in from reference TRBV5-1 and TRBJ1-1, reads KAGVTQTPRYLIKTRGQQVTLSCSPISGHRSVSWYQQTPGQGLQFLFEYFSETQRNKGNFPGRFSGRQFSNSRSEMNVSTLELGDSALYLCASSLLGSTEAFFGQGTRLTVV.

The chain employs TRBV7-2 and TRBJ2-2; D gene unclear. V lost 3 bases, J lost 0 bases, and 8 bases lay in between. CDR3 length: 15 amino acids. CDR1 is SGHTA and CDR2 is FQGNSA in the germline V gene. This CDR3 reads CASSFSLSNTGELFF. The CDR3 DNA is TGTGCCAGCAGCTTTAGCCTCTCGAACACCGGGGAGCTGTTTTTT.

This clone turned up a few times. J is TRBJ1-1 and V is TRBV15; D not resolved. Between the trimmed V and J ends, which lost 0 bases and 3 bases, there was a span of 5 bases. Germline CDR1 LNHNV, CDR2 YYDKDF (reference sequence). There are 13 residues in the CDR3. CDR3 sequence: CATSRDMDTEAFF. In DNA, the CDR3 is TGTGCCACCAGCAGAGATATGGACACTGAAGCTTTCTTT.

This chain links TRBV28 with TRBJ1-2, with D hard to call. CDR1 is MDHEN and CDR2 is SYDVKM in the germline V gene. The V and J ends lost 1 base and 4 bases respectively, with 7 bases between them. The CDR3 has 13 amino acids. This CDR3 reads CASSLYKFYGYTF. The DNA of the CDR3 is TGTGCCAGCAGTTTATACAAGTTCTATGGCTACACCTTC.

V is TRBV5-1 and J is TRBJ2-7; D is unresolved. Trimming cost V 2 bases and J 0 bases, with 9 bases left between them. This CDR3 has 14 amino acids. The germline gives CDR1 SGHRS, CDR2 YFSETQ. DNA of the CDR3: TGCGCCAGCAGCTTTAGCTACAGCTCCTACGAGCAGTACTTC. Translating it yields CASSFSYSSYEQYF.

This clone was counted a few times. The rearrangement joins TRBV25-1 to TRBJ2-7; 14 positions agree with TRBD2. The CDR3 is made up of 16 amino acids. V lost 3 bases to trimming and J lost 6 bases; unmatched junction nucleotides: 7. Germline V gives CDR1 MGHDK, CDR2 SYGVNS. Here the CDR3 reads CASSDPGTSGSGEQYF. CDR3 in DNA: TGTGCCAGCAGTGACCCCGGGACTAGCGGGAGCGGCGAGCAGTACTTC.

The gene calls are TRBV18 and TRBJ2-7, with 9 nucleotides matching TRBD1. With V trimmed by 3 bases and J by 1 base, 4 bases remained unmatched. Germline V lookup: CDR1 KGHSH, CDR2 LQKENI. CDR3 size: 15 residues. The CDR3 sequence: CASSPRTGASYEQYF. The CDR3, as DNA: TGTGCCAGCTCACCGAGGACAGGGGCGTCCTACGAGCAGTACTTC.

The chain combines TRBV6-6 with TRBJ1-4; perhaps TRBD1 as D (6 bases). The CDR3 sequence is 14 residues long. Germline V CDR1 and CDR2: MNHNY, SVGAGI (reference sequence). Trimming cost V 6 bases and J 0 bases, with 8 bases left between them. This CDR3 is CASRRTATNEKLFF. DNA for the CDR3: TGTGCCAGCAGGCGGACAGCAACTAATGAAAAACTGTTTTTT.

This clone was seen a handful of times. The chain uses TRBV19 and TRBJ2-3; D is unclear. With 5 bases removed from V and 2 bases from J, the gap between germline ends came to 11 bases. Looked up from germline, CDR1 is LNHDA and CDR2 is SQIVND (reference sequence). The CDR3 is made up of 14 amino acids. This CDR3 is CASSRTDHTDTQYF. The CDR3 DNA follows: TGTGCCAGTAGTCGCACAGATCACACAGATACGCAGTATTTT. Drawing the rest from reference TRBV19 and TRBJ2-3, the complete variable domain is DGGITQSPKYLFRKEGQNVTLSCEQNLNHDAMYWYRQDPGQGLRLIYYSQIVNDFQKGDIAEGYSVSREKKESFPLTVTSAQKNPTAFYLCASSRTDHTDTQYFGPGTRLTVL.

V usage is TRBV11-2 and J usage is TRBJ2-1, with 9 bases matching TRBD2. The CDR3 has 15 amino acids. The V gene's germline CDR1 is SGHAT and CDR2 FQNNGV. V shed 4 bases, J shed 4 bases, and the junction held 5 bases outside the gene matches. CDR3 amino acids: CASSSGGLAYNEQFF. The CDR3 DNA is TGTGCCAGCAGCTCCGGCGGACTAGCGTACAATGAGCAGTTCTTC.

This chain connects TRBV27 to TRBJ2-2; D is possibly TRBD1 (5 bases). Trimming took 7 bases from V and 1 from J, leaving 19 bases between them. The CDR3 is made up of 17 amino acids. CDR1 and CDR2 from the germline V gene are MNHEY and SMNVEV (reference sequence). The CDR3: CASTERGHSGNTGELFF. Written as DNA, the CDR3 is TGTGCCAGCACCGAAAGAGGACATTCCGGGAACACCGGGGAGCTGTTTTTT.

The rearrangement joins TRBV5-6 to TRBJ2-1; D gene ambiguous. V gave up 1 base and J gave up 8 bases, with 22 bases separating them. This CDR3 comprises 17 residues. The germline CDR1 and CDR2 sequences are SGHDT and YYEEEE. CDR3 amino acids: CASSLNLFPTGVDEQFF. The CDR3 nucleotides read TGTGCCAGCAGCTTGAACCTTTTTCCAACGGGCGTGGATGAGCAGTTCTTC.